This TCR beta chain was identified in a study of cytomegalovirus exposure and HLA in healthy donors. Study observations and caveats: TCR beta sequences reportedly predicted most subjects' HLA-A and HLA-B alleles accurately. Upon later analysis, TCR association rates were observed to vary by HLA locus, being highest for DRB1 and lowest for HLA-C.

The PCR was carried out with 60 Vbeta primers and 13 Jbeta primers. Using immunoSEQ multiplex PCR, the repertoire was profiled, and TCRdb retains in-frame clones only, with some absent. Of under 200,000 clones in the sample, around 82% were seen once. Notes on this clone: Its antigen is not known. The sample holds other DNA sequences that translate to the same CDR3.

The sample was PBMCs. This clonotype was sampled from a man aged 35 to 55 in good health and CMV-seronegative.

The CDR3 loop reads CASSPGTGNTEAFF. The CDR3 DNA reads TGTGCCAGCTCACCGGGAACAGGGAACACTGAAGCTTTCTTT. The chain couples TRBV18 to TRBJ1-1; possible D gene TRBD1, 5 bases. Germline loops: CDR1 KGHSH, CDR2 LQKENI. The CDR3 is 14 amino acids. V shed 3 bases and J shed 1 base, with 9 bases lying between them.